Listed below are T cell receptor beta chains from one sample, sequenced in a study of T-cell reconstitution after alpha-beta-depleted transplantation in children. Using its own MiXCR run on the PCR reads, TCRdb lists one record per CDR3 protein. Of about 400,000 distinct CDR3 sequences listed, roughly 16% are singletons. The source was PBMCs, mostly from graft donor cells, collected 360 days after TCRalphabeta/CD19-depleted stem cell transplant. The receptors originated from a boy younger than two who had a stem cell transplant for Wiskott-Aldrich syndrome, so the T cells may come from the graft donor. The CDR3 runs from the conserved cysteine through the conserved F or W. The D gene is left open where the match is weak. Size tells how often a clone was seen (once, few, many) or the class of an expanded clone, and some rows leave it out.

V gene	clone size	D gene	J gene	CDR3 protein	CDR3 DNA
TRBV13	.	.	TRBJ1-2	CASSLGLAYTF	TGTGCCAGCAGCTTAGGGCTAGCCTACACCTTC
TRBV2	.	TRBD2	TRBJ2-3	CASSAPSGRYTDTQYF	TGTGCCAGCAGTGCCCCTAGCGGGAGGTACACAGATACGCAGTATTTT
TRBV4-1	few	TRBD2	TRBJ2-7	CASSLAGVRPSYEQYF	TGCGCCAGCAGCCTAGCGGGAGTGAGGCCCTCCTACGAGCAGTACTTC
TRBV7-7	.	.	TRBJ2-7	CASSSDRGSEQYF	TGTGCCAGCAGCTCGGATAGGGGCAGTGAGCAGTACTTC
TRBV29-1	.	TRBD2	TRBJ2-5	CSVTTLPSGSPRETQYF	TGCAGCGTCACAACCCTCCCTAGCGGGAGCCCTCGCGAGACCCAGTACTTC
TRBV4-3	.	TRBD1	TRBJ2-7	CASSQAPGQVREQYF	TGCGCCAGCAGCCAAGCACCGGGACAGGTACGAGAGCAGTACTTC
TRBV20-1	few	.	TRBJ1-1	CSARVHGNTEAFF	TGCAGTGCTAGAGTCCATGGGAACACTGAAGCTTTCTTT
TRBV18	few	.	TRBJ2-1	CASSPGRINNEQFF	TGTGCCAGCTCACCAGGCAGGATTAACAATGAGCAGTTCTTC
TRBV29-1	.	TRBD1	TRBJ2-5	CSVEGAGTQYF	TGCAGCGTCGAGGGGGCGGGGACCCAGTACTTC
TRBV7-2	few	TRBD1	TRBJ2-5	CASSRTGGRETQYF	TGTGCCAGCAGCAGGACAGGGGGACGAGAGACCCAGTACTTC
TRBV28	few	.	TRBJ2-4	CASSSPSYLAKNIQYF	TGTGCCAGCAGTTCTCCCAGTTATCTAGCCAAAAACATTCAGTACTTC
TRBV29-1	.	.	TRBJ2-5	CSVSVPQETQYF	TGCAGCGTATCGGTCCCTCAAGAGACCCAGTACTTC
TRBV28	.	.	TRBJ1-4	CASSLRDQLMKNEKLFF	TGTGCCAGCAGTTTAAGGGACCAGCTAATGAAAAATGAAAAACTGTTTTTT
TRBV20-1	few	.	TRBJ2-7	CSGTGIYEQYF	TGCAGTGGTACAGGGATCTACGAGCAGTACTTC
TRBV18	few	.	TRBJ1-1	CASSPRQGRDTEAFF	TGTGCCAGCTCACCACGCCAGGGTCGGGACACTGAAGCTTTCTTT
TRBV28	.	.	TRBJ2-5	CASSLDFQETQYF	TGTGCCAGCAGTTTGGACTTCCAAGAGACCCAGTACTTC
TRBV5-1	.	.	TRBJ2-2	CASVQDTNTGELFF	TGCGCCAGCGTACAAGACACGAACACCGGGGAGCTGTTTTTT
TRBV7-9	many	TRBD1	TRBJ2-5	CASSLFRGQSPGDQYF	TGTGCCAGCAGCTTATTTCGGGGACAGTCCCCAGGTGACCAGTACTTC
TRBV20-1	.	.	TRBJ2-3	CSASRPLGTDTQYF	TGCAGTGCTAGTCGCCCTCTAGGCACAGATACGCAGTATTTT
TRBV10-3	few	.	TRBJ2-5	CAISESRSGRGRVAQYF	TGTGCCATCAGTGAGTCGAGATCGGGCAGGGGCAGGGTGGCCCAGTACTTC
TRBV12-3/TRBV12-4	few	.	TRBJ1-5	CASSPYRHGNQPQHF	TGTGCCAGCAGTCCATACAGGCACGGCAATCAGCCCCAGCATTTT
TRBV27	few	.	TRBJ1-5	CASSLYPGGNQPQHF	TGTGCCAGCAGTTTATACCCGGGGGGCAATCAGCCCCAGCATTTT
TRBV6-1	few	.	TRBJ1-3	CASGWTAGNTIYF	TGTGCCAGCGGATGGACAGCCGGAAACACCATATATTTT
TRBV7-2	.	.	TRBJ2-7	CASSAAGSRYYEQYF	TGTGCCAGCAGCGCGGCCGGGTCTCGGTACTACGAGCAGTACTTC
TRBV20-1	.	TRBD1	TRBJ1-1	CSARGTQGWRNTEAFF	TGCAGTGCTAGGGGGACACAGGGGTGGAGGAACACTGAAGCTTTCTTT
TRBV4-1	few	TRBD1	TRBJ1-2	CASSQAGQGNYGYTF	TGCGCCAGCAGCCAAGCTGGACAGGGGAACTATGGCTACACCTTC
TRBV29-1	.	.	TRBJ2-2	CALYVRLTGELFF	TGCGCCTTATATGTGCGGTTGACCGGGGAGCTGTTTTTT
TRBV5-1	few	TRBD2	TRBJ2-7	CASSLLPSGSSFSSYEQYF	TGCGCCAGCAGCTTGCTACCTAGCGGAAGCTCCTTCAGCTCCTACGAGCAGTACTTC
TRBV18	.	TRBD2	TRBJ2-5	CASSPRAGVALKETQYF	TGTGCCAGCTCACCACGTGCGGGAGTAGCCCTGAAAGAGACCCAGTACTTC
TRBV4-2	.	.	TRBJ2-5	CASSQDGQIQETQYF	TGTGCCAGCAGCCAAGATGGGCAGATCCAAGAGACCCAGTACTTC
TRBV7-9	few	TRBD1	TRBJ2-1	CASSPPGTASYNEQFF	TGTGCCAGCAGCCCCCCCGGGACAGCATCTTACAATGAGCAGTTCTTC
TRBV5-1	.	TRBD1	TRBJ2-1	CASSPGTGDEQFF	TGCGCCAGCAGCCCCGGGACAGGGGATGAGCAGTTCTTC